The 19 T cell receptor beta chains presented below share a single source sample, sequenced in a study of shared clonotypes between healthy human individuals. Profiled with immunoSEQ multiplex PCR; TCRdb holds only in-frame clones, not every one. The profile covers more than 400,000 clones, with almost 80% appearing a single time and more than 10% taken by the ten largest. Sequencing was carried out using PBMCs. These receptors originate from a woman between 40 and 50 years old in good health. Some clones in this sample may be carry-over from other donors' samples.

In this sample, this clone turned up a few times. V is TRBV19 and J is TRBJ2-1; 8 nucleotides line up with TRBD2. After removal of 5 bases from V and 6 bases from J, the junction contained 6 bases not matched to a gene. Germline values: CDR1 LNHDA, CDR2 SQIVND (reference sequence). The length of the CDR3 is 14 residues. Here the CDR3 DNA reads TGTGCCAGTAGTCCCGGTCGGGAGGGCAATGAGCAGTTCTTC. Protein product: CASSPGREGNEQFF.

With respect to this clone: It differs at one base from a far larger clone, so likely a read error. Additional DNA sequences in this sample encode the identical CDR3. This rearrangement joins TRBV30 to TRBJ1-2; D is undetermined. V was pared by 2 bases and J by 10 bases, with 11 bases between. The CDR3 loop spans 11 amino acids. The germline V gene encodes CDR1 GTSNPN and CDR2 SVGIG (reference sequence). In DNA form, the CDR3 reads TGTGCCTGGAGTTCTCCTGCGGACTACACCTTC. Its protein is CAWSSPADYTF.

The V gene is TRBV7-6, the J gene TRBJ2-1, with D perhaps TRBD1 or TRBD2 (5 bases each). Per the germline V gene, CDR1 is SGHVS and CDR2 is FNYEAQ. The CDR3 has 14 amino acids. V gave up 3 bases and J gave up 2 bases, with 8 bases separating them. This CDR3 reads CASSLRDPYNEQFF. The CDR3, as DNA: TGTGCCAGCAGCTTGAGGGACCCCTACAATGAGCAGTTCTTC.

This clone was observed a few times. V usage is TRBV4-2 and J usage is TRBJ2-3; 13 bases line up with TRBD2. CDR3 length: 16 residues. Germline-derived CDR1 and CDR2 are LGHNA and YNFKEQ. V dropped 0 bases and J dropped 6; count of bases not matched to a gene: 3. CDR3 in DNA: TGTGCCAGCAGCCAAGATGGACTAGCGGGAGTTGATACGCAGTATTTT. Translating gives CASSQDGLAGVDTQYF.

The chain couples TRBV27 to TRBJ2-7, with unresolved D. This CDR3 has 13 residues. With 3 bases removed from V and 0 bases from J, the gap between germline ends came to 6 bases. Germline V gene data show CDR1 as MNHEY and CDR2 as SMNVEV (reference sequence). CDR3 nucleotide sequence: TGTGCCAGCAGTTTTCAGAGCTCCTACGAGCAGTACTTC. Encoded protein: CASSFQSSYEQYF.

The sample holds a few counts of this clone. The V call is TRBV29-1, the J call TRBJ2-3; D might be TRBD1 (5 bases). This CDR3 region has 10 residues. Trimming removed 7 bases at V and 6 bases at J, with 8 bases between. Per germline, CDR1 SQVTM and CDR2 ANQGSEA. CDR3 nucleotide sequence: TGCAGCGCCGGACATGATACGCAGTATTTT. It yields the protein CSAGHDTQYF.

This sequence joins TRBV5-1 and TRBJ2-3, with D unclear. Germline V lookup: CDR1 SGHRS, CDR2 YFSETQ. V lost 1 base and J 0 bases, leaving 9 bases between the germline ends. CDR3 length: 15 amino acids. CDR3 DNA: TGCGCCAGCAGCTTGTTTCAGCCTAGCACAGATACGCAGTATTTT. Amino acid sequence: CASSLFQPSTDTQYF.

This rearrangement joins TRBV15 to TRBJ2-1; D not resolved. The V gene lost 5 bases and the J gene lost 6 bases, with 17 bases spanning the gap. Germline values: CDR1 LNHNV, CDR2 YYDKDF (reference sequence). This CDR3 comprises 15 residues. The CDR3 spells CATSPPLATINEQFF. Here the CDR3 DNA reads TGTGCCACCAGCCCCCCCCTGGCTACAATCAATGAGCAGTTCTTC.

V gene TRBV19 combines with J gene TRBJ2-3, with D uncertain. With 6 bases removed from V and 4 bases from J, the gap between germline ends came to 11 bases. The CDR3 totals 13 residues. Germline-derived CDR1 and CDR2 are LNHDA and SQIVND (reference sequence). The CDR3 spells CASRTPPADTQYF. For the CDR3, the DNA is TGTGCCAGTAGGACACCGCCGGCAGATACGCAGTATTTT.

V usage is TRBV11-2 and J usage is TRBJ2-2, with D possibly TRBD2 on 6 matching bases. Germline V CDR1 and CDR2: SGHAT, FQNNGV. This CDR3 has 12 amino acids. The V gene lost 4 bases and the J gene lost 6 bases, with 6 bases spanning the gap. CDR3 nucleotides: TGTGCCAGCAGCTGGAGGGCCGGGGAGCTGTTTTTT. Translating gives CASSWRAGELFF.

In regard to this clone: The same CDR3 can be traced to other DNA sequences in this sample. The CDR3 region is CASSLRTVLSGYTF. For the CDR3, the DNA is TGTGCCAGCAGTTTAAGGACGGTACTTTCCGGCTACACCTTC. This chain connects TRBV28 to TRBJ1-2; D gene ambiguous. V was shortened by 2 bases and J by 8 bases, with 15 bases between the two germline ends. Germline CDR1 MDHEN, CDR2 SYDVKM. This CDR3 comprises 14 residues.

The CDR3 sequence is CASSPEDRGAQYF. CDR3 bases: TGTGCCAGCAGCCCCGAGGACAGGGGCGCGCAGTACTTC. The rearrangement joins TRBV7-6 to TRBJ2-7; 9 nucleotides line up with TRBD1. Germline V gives CDR1 SGHVS, CDR2 FNYEAQ. The V gene end was trimmed by 5 bases and the J gene end by 9 bases; junction bases not matched to a gene: 8. The CDR3 covers 13 residues.

This clone has a single count. The rearrangement joins TRBV29-1 to TRBJ2-1, with D hard to call. Per the germline V gene, CDR1 is SQVTM and CDR2 is ANQGSEA. CDR3 length equals 12 residues. V was cut by 2 bases and J by 4 bases, with 6 bases left in between. DNA of the CDR3: TGCAGCGTTGAATATCGTTACAATGAGCAGTTCTTC. It specifies CSVEYRYNEQFF.

On this clone itself: Other DNA sequences from this sample encode an identical CDR3 as well. The chain uses TRBV7-2 and TRBJ2-3; D not resolved. The V end was cut by 6 bases, the J end by 2 bases, with 3 bases between. Germline V CDR1 and CDR2: SGHTA, FQGNSA. The CDR3 is 11 amino acids. The CDR3 loop reads CASSFTDTQYF. CDR3 in DNA: TGTGCCAGCAGTTTCACAGATACGCAGTATTTT.

This rearrangement joins TRBV25-1 to TRBJ2-5; 10 bases align to TRBD2. V lost 8 bases to trimming and J lost 5 bases; unmatched junction nucleotides: 11. The germline CDR1 and CDR2 sequences are MGHDK and SYGVNS. The CDR3 runs to 15 residues. CDR3 residues: CASSEGLAGVETQYF. As DNA, the CDR3 is TGTGCCAGCTCTGAAGGGCTAGCGGGAGTTGAGACCCAGTACTTC.

The chain links TRBV27 to TRBJ1-2; unclear D gene. V dropped 0 bases and J dropped 7 bases, with 12 bases sitting between them. CDR1 MNHEY and CDR2 SMNVEV come from the germline V gene (reference sequence). The CDR3 extends over 14 amino acids. CDR3 coding DNA: TGTGCCAGCAGTTTATCGGGCACCCTGGGTGGCTACACCTTC. Translated: CASSLSGTLGGYTF.

As for this clone: The germline gene is not matched at one end of the junction; a read error may be the cause. The sample contains more than one DNA sequence encoding this CDR3. The chain is built from TRBV9 and TRBJ2-3; TRBD2 might be the D (6 bases). Germline-derived CDR1 and CDR2 are SGDLS and YYNGEE. The CDR3 totals 15 residues. The CDR3 reads CASSRDWISTDTQYF. CDR3 nucleotide sequence: TGTGCCAGCAGCCGGGACTGGATTAGCACAGATACGCAATATTTT.

This clone appeared a few times. The rearrangement joins TRBV7-2 to TRBJ2-1; unclear D gene. The length of the CDR3 is 14 residues. Germline V lookup: CDR1 SGHTA, CDR2 FQGNSA. V was pared by 1 base and J by 4 bases, with 8 bases between. Here the CDR3 DNA reads TGTGCCAGCAGCTTAGTTCCTGAATACAATGAGCAGTTCTTC. Protein: CASSLVPEYNEQFF.

The chain is built from TRBV10-3 and TRBJ1-1; 10 nucleotides match TRBD1. The CDR3 has 13 amino acids. Losses at the gene ends were 6 bases for V and 2 bases for J; bases not matched to a gene: 0. Per the germline V gene, CDR1 is ENHRY and CDR2 is SYGVKD. The CDR3 DNA is TGTGCCATCAGGACAGGGGGCAACACTGAAGCTTTCTTT. Amino acids: CAIRTGGNTEAFF.